A single sample is the source of the 26 T cell receptor beta chains below, sequenced in a study of blood T cell repertoires in COVID-19. Only in-frame clones appear in the TCRdb table, and some are missing; sequencing was by immunoSEQ multiplex PCR. The table lists about 51,000 clones, just over 85% of them singletons. Input material: peripheral blood. These receptors all stem from a man older than 75 with active COVID-19.

The gene calls are TRBV28 and TRBJ2-3, with D possibly being TRBD1 (7 bases). Trimming removed 7 bases from V and 3 bases from J, with 14 bases in between. From germline, CDR1 is MDHEN and CDR2 SYDVKM. This CDR3 spans 14 amino acids. Here the CDR3 DNA reads TGTGCCAGCAATGAGGCAGGGGGGACAGATACGCAGTATTTT. Amino acids: CASNEAGGTDTQYF.

This chain connects TRBV30 to TRBJ1-6, with a possible D match to TRBD1 (5 bases). CDR1 and CDR2 (germline): GTSNPN, SVGIG (reference sequence). This CDR3 has 13 residues. V dropped 4 bases and J dropped 9 bases, with 13 bases sitting between them. The CDR3 DNA reads TGTGCCTGGAAGGCAGGGTTAGGTTCACCCCTCCACTTT. This sequence encodes CAWKAGLGSPLHF.

V gene TRBV5-5 combines with J gene TRBJ1-1, with D unresolved. The CDR3 runs 14 residues. V was shortened by 1 base and J by 3 bases, with 10 bases between the two germline ends. The germline CDR1 and CDR2 sequences are SGHKS and YYEKEE (reference sequence). The CDR3 here is CASSLLAGYTEAFF. In nucleotides, the CDR3 is TGTGCCAGCAGCTTGTTAGCGGGGTACACTGAAGCTTTCTTT.

The gene calls are TRBV5-1 and TRBJ2-3; TRBD1 aligns across 11 bases. Germline V lookup: CDR1 SGHRS, CDR2 YFSETQ. Losses at the gene ends were 2 bases for V and 6 bases for J; bases not matched to a gene: 5. CDR3 length equals 15 residues. CDR3 DNA: TGCGCCAGCAGCTTCACCGGGACAGGGGGGGATACGCAGTATTTT. Translating gives CASSFTGTGGDTQYF.

This chain uses TRBV6-2 or TRBV6-3 with TRBJ2-3, with D possibly being TRBD1 (6 bases). This CDR3 has 16 residues. The V end was cut by 5 bases, the J end by 7 bases, with 22 bases between. CDR1 is MNHEY and CDR2 is SVGEGT in the germline V gene. The CDR3 nucleotides read TGTGCCAGCAGTGGTGGACAGTTGGGTAACGGAAATACGCAGTATTTT. Encoded protein: CASSGGQLGNGNTQYF.

About this clone itself: This sample also contains other DNA sequences that code for the same CDR3. This chain joins TRBV10-3 and TRBJ2-7; 10 bases line up with TRBD1. CDR1 and CDR2 from the germline V gene are ENHRY and SYGVKD. The V and J ends lost 6 bases and 4 bases, in that order; junction bases with no gene match: 6. The CDR3 spans 14 residues. The CDR3 loop reads CAISRDRGSYEQYF. DNA for the CDR3: TGTGCCATCAGCCGGGACAGGGGATCTTACGAGCAGTACTTC.

The chain combines TRBV7-9 with TRBJ2-5; maybe TRBD1 (6 bases). The CDR3 is 13 residues long. Germline CDR1 SEHNR, CDR2 FQNEAQ (reference sequence). V gave up 4 bases and J gave up 5 bases, with 11 bases separating them. The CDR3 sequence is CASSSNRVETQYF. The DNA for the CDR3 is TGTGCCAGCAGCTCAAACAGGGTGGAGACCCAGTACTTC.

This clone occurred a few times. The CDR3 DNA is TGTGCCAGCAGCGAGGAGGGACGGAACACTGAAGCTTTCTTT. Its translation is CASSEEGRNTEAFF. The J gene is TRBJ1-1, the V gene TRBV7-9; D is perhaps TRBD1 (5 bases). The CDR3 totals 14 residues. The germline V gene has CDR1 SEHNR and CDR2 FQNEAQ (reference sequence). Trimming pared 5 bases from V and 1 base from J, leaving 11 bases between.

The V and J genes are TRBV10-3 and TRBJ2-7, with TRBD2 as a possible D gene (6 bases). In germline, CDR1 is ENHRY, CDR2 SYGVKD. V was cut by 3 bases and J by 4 bases, with 7 bases left in between. The CDR3 contains 12 residues. CDR3 sequence reads: CAISEREYEQYF. CDR3 nucleotide sequence: TGTGCCATCAGTGAACGGGAGTACGAGCAGTACTTC.

This sequence joins TRBV5-6 and TRBJ2-3; D not certain. Per the germline V gene, CDR1 is SGHDT and CDR2 is YYEEEE. CDR3 size: 15 residues. Trimming took 1 base from V and 2 from J, leaving 11 bases between them. The CDR3 here is CASSLKASVTDTQYF. The DNA for the CDR3 is TGTGCCAGCAGCTTGAAAGCCTCTGTCACAGATACGCAGTATTTT.

This clone was picked up one time. The chain recombines TRBV24-1 with TRBJ2-3, with 15 nucleotides matching TRBD2. Germline V gene lookup returns CDR1 KGHDR and CDR2 SFDVKD. V gave up 5 bases and J gave up 0 bases; unmatched junction bases: 23. The CDR3 is 24 residues long. The CDR3 DNA is TGTGCCACCAGTGTGGGCAGTCTGAGTAAGTTTGGACTAGCGGGAGGGCAGAGCACAGATACGCAGTATTTT. Translation: CATSVGSLSKFGLAGGQSTDTQYF.

J is TRBJ2-5 and V is TRBV4-1, with unresolved D. Trimming removed 0 bases at V and 8 bases at J, with 4 bases between. The CDR3 is made up of 11 amino acids. Germline assignment: CDR1 MGHRA and CDR2 YSYEKL. The CDR3 reads CASSQDLTQYF. The CDR3 DNA reads TGCGCCAGCAGCCAAGATTTAACCCAGTACTTC.

This clone has only a few counts. The J gene is TRBJ1-1, the V gene TRBV6-5; possible D gene TRBD1, 5 bases. Germline lookup yields CDR1 MNHEY and CDR2 SVGAGI. V gave up 6 bases and J gave up 4 bases, with 15 bases separating them. The CDR3 is 14 residues long. The CDR3 region is CASSQGFRGTEAFF. In DNA, the CDR3 is TGTGCCAGCAGCCAGGGATTCAGAGGCACTGAAGCTTTCTTT.

The table lists this clone with a few counts. The chain uses TRBV2 and TRBJ2-5, with TRBD1 as a possible D gene (6 bases). CDR3 length equals 12 residues. CDR1 and CDR2 from the germline V gene are SNHLY and FYNNEI. V lost 5 bases and J lost 5, with 9 bases in between. CDR3 DNA sequence: TGTGCCAGCAGTACAGGGTTGGAGACCCAGTACTTC. Its translation is CASSTGLETQYF.

The chain has TRBV18 and TRBJ1-6; TRBD1 might be the D (5 bases). V lost 2 bases, J lost 10 bases, and 27 bases lay in between. The CDR3 is 19 amino acids. CDR1 KGHSH and CDR2 LQKENI come from the germline V gene. CDR3 residues: CASSPSVWQGLSTLSPLHF. As DNA, the CDR3 is TGTGCCAGCTCACCATCTGTTTGGCAGGGTTTGTCAACATTGTCACCCCTCCACTTT.

The chain recombines TRBV7-7 with TRBJ2-2; TRBD1 matches at 9 bases. Trimming removed 1 base from V and 4 bases from J; junction bases left unmatched: 4. The CDR3 consists of 16 residues. Looked up from germline, CDR1 is SSHAT and CDR2 is FNYEAQ (reference sequence). In DNA form, the CDR3 reads TGTGCCAGCAGCTTAGGGACAGGGGACGGCACCGGGGAGCTGTTTTTT. Amino acids: CASSLGTGDGTGELFF.

V gene TRBV5-4 combines with J gene TRBJ2-7; 9 bases are shared with TRBD2. The V gene's germline CDR1 is SGHNT and CDR2 YYREEE (reference sequence). V lost 0 bases, J lost 7 bases, and 11 bases stayed unmatched. The length of the CDR3 is 16 residues. The CDR3 sequence: CASSLGRREGREEQYF. The CDR3 DNA is TGTGCCAGCAGCTTGGGCCGGCGGGAGGGCCGCGAGGAGCAGTACTTC.

This chain uses TRBV24-1 with TRBJ2-1; D is undetermined. The CDR3 has 13 amino acids. V shed 5 bases and J shed 11 bases, with 15 bases lying between them. In germline, CDR1 is KGHDR, CDR2 SFDVKD. DNA of the CDR3: TGTGCCACCAGTGTCCCCACTGAAATGAAGCAGTTCTTC. Translation: CATSVPTEMKQFF.

The V and J genes are TRBV23-1 and TRBJ1-3, with no clear D. TRBV23-1 is treated as an ORF (open reading frame) with a function not yet certain. Between the trimmed V and J ends, which lost 3 bases and 0 bases, there was a span of 9 bases. The CDR3 runs 15 residues. The CDR3 DNA follows: TGCGCCAGCAGTCACAAGCAATTCTCTGGAAACACCATATATTTT. Protein product: CASSHKQFSGNTIYF.

This chain links TRBV3-1 (or the pseudogene TRBV3-2) with TRBJ2-1; the match to TRBD2 covers 13 bases. CDR3 length: 14 residues. V shed 7 bases and J 7 bases; nucleotides not matched to a gene: 4. Germline V lookup: CDR1 LGHDT, CDR2 YNNKEL (reference sequence). The CDR3 DNA reads as TGTGCCAGCACCAGACTAGCGGGAGGTAATGAGCAGTTCTTC. Protein: CASTRLAGGNEQFF.

DNA for the CDR3: TGTGCCAGCAGCTCTCAGGGGCTCTCGGGTGGCTACACCTTC. Translating gives CASSSQGLSGGYTF. This chain uses TRBV7-2 with TRBJ1-2; maybe TRBD1 (6 bases). The V and J ends lost 4 bases and 7 bases respectively, with 16 bases between them. The germline V gene has CDR1 SGHTA and CDR2 FQGNSA. The CDR3 runs 14 residues.

The rearrangement joins TRBV4-2 to TRBJ2-1, with TRBD2 as a possible D gene (5 bases). This CDR3 has 16 residues. V gave up 1 base and J gave up 5 bases, with 15 bases separating them. Germline V gene sequence: CDR1 LGHNA, CDR2 YNFKEQ. The CDR3 reads CASSQGYAGGNNEQFF. The CDR3, as DNA: TGTGCCAGCAGCCAAGGTTATGCGGGTGGTAACAATGAGCAGTTCTTC.

The chain is built from TRBV5-1 and TRBJ2-3; TRBD1 aligns across 10 bases. V lost 4 bases and J lost 5; bases outside the gene matches: 4. From germline, CDR1 is SGHRS and CDR2 YFSETQ. The CDR3 loop spans 14 amino acids. In DNA, the CDR3 is TGCGCCAGCAGCACGACAGGGGGCGTAGATACGCAGTATTTT. It encodes CASSTTGGVDTQYF.

The genes are TRBV28 and TRBJ1-4, with 10 bases that match TRBD1. Germline V gives CDR1 MDHEN, CDR2 SYDVKM. V was clipped by 5 bases and J by 6 bases; unmatched bases: 9. The CDR3 has 16 residues. The CDR3 DNA follows: TGTGCCAGCAGTCCATCACCCGGGACAGGGGATGAAAAACTGTTTTTT. Translation: CASSPSPGTGDEKLFF. Variable domain in full (rest from reference TRBV28 and TRBJ1-4): DVKVTQSSRYLVKRTGEKVFLECVQDMDHENMFWYRQDPGLGLRLIYFSYDVKMKEKGDIPEGYSVSREKKERFSLILESASTNQTSMYLCASSPSPGTGDEKLFFGSGTQLSVL.

The J gene is TRBJ1-1, the V gene TRBV16; 11 nucleotides align to TRBD1. After removal of 8 bases from V and 4 bases from J, the junction contained 3 bases not matched to a gene. CDR3 length: 13 residues. The germline V gene encodes CDR1 KGHSY and CDR2 FQNENV. CDR3 protein: CASWTGGITEAFF. The CDR3 DNA follows: TGTGCCAGCTGGACAGGGGGCATCACTGAAGCTTTCTTT.

V usage is TRBV27 and J usage is TRBJ1-1; no firm D call. V lost 4 bases and J lost 8, with 11 bases in between. There are 12 residues in the CDR3. CDR1 is MNHEY, CDR2 SMNVEV, per germline (reference sequence). The CDR3 nucleotides read TGTGCCAGCAGTTCCTACAGCTCCGAAGCTTTCTTT. Protein sequence: CASSSYSSEAFF.